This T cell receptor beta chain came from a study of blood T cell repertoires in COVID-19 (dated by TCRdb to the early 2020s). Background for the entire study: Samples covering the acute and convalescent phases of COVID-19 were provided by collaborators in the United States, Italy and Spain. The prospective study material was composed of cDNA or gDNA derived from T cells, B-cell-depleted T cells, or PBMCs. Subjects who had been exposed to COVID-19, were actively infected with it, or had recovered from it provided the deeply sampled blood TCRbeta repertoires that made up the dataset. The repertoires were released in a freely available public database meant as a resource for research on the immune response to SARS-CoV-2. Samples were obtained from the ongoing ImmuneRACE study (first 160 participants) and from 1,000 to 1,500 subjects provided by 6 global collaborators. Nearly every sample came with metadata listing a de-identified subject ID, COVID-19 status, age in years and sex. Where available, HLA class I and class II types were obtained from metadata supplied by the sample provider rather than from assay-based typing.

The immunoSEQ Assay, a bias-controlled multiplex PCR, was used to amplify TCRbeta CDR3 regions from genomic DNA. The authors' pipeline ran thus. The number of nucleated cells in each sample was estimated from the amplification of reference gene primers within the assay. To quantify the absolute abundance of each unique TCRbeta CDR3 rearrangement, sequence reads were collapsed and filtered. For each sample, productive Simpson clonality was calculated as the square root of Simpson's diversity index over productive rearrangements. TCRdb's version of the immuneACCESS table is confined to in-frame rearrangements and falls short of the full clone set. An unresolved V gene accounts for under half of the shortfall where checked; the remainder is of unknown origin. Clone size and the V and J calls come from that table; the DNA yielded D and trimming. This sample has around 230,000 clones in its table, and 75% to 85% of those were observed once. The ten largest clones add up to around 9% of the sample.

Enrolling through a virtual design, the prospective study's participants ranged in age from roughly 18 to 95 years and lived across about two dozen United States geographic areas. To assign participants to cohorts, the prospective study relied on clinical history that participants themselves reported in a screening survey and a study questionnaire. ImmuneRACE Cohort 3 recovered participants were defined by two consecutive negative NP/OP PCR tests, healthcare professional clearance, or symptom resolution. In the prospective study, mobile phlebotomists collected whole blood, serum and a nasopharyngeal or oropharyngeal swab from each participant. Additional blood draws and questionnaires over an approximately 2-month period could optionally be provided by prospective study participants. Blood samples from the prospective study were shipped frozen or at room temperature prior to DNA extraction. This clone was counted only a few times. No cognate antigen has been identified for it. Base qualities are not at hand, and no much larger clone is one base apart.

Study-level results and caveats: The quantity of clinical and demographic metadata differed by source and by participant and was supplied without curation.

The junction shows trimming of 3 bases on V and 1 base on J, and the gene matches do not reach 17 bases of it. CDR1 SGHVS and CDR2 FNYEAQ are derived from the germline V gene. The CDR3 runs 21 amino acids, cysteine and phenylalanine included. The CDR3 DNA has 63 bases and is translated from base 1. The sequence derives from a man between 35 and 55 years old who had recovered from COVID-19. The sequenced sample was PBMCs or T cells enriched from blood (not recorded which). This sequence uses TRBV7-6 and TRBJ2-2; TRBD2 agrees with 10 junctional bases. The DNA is TGTGCCAGCAGCTTCCCTGCTACCCAAGCGGGAGGGCCTCAGAACACCGGGGAGCTGTTTTTT. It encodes CASSFPATQAGGPQNTGELFF.